The 18 T cell receptor beta chains below all came from one sample that was sequenced in a study of shared T cell receptors in the human thymus. Profiling relied on immunoSEQ multiplex PCR, and the TCRdb table lists in-frame clones only, not all of them. Of about 660,000 clones in the sample, more than 75% were seen once. Separately, the same data were catalogued under a study of human thymus T cells.

The sequencing input was thymocytes. These receptors all stem from a boy younger than two with a congenital heart defect.

This clone was counted between two and nine times. This chain links TRBV20-1 with TRBJ1-1; D is unclear. Between the trimmed V and J ends, which lost 4 bases and 10 bases, there was a span of 4 bases. Germline CDR1 is DFQATT and CDR2 is SNEGSKA (reference sequence). The CDR3 contains 8 residues. The CDR3 loop reads CSAMAAFF. Here the CDR3 DNA reads TGCAGTGCTATGGCAGCTTTCTTT.

The rearrangement uses TRBV28 and TRBJ2-7, with 9 bases matching TRBD1. Germline CDR1 reads MDHEN; CDR2 reads SYDVKM. This CDR3 has 16 amino acids. V trimming: 3 bases; J trimming: 3 bases; junction bases outside the gene matches: 9. The DNA for the CDR3 is TGTGCCAGCAGTTTTGGCGGCTTGGGACAGGGCTACGAGCAGTACTTC. This sequence encodes CASSFGGLGQGYEQYF. The full variable domain, completed using reference TRBV28 and TRBJ2-7, is DVKVTQSSRYLVKRTGEKVFLECVQDMDHENMFWYRQDPGLGLRLIYFSYDVKMKEKGDIPEGYSVSREKKERFSLILESASTNQTSMYLCASSFGGLGQGYEQYFGPGTRLTVT.

The rearrangement links TRBV6-1 to TRBJ1-1; 8 bases are a match to TRBD1. Trimming took 4 bases from V and 4 from J; bases not matched to a gene: 2. In germline, CDR1 is MNHNS, CDR2 SASEGT. This CDR3 is built from 13 residues. The CDR3 reads CASSAGGGTEAFF. DNA of the CDR3: TGTGCCAGCAGTGCAGGGGGCGGCACTGAAGCTTTCTTT.

V and J are TRBV28 and TRBJ1-6; 8 positions agree with TRBD1. This CDR3 region has 14 residues. Germline assignment: CDR1 MDHEN and CDR2 SYDVKM. The trim removed 7 bases at V and 12 bases at J, leaving 11 bases unmatched. The DNA for the CDR3 is TGTGCCAGCACCCTTAGCCAGGGGGCAGGACCCCTCCACTTT. This encodes CASTLSQGAGPLHF.

The chain employs TRBV19 and TRBJ2-1, with 14 positions matching TRBD2. Germline-derived CDR1 and CDR2 are LNHDA and SQIVND (reference sequence). The trim removed 5 bases at V and 7 bases at J, leaving 16 bases unmatched. The CDR3 covers 19 residues. CDR3 amino acids: CASSADGLAGGFSRNEQFF. DNA for the CDR3: TGTGCCAGTAGTGCGGATGGACTAGCGGGGGGCTTTTCTAGGAATGAGCAGTTCTTC.

The rearrangement links TRBV12-5 to TRBJ2-2; D unclear. This CDR3 has 14 amino acids. V was trimmed by 6 bases and J by 5 bases, leaving 13 bases between them. Per germline, CDR1 LGHNT and CDR2 FRNRAP. CDR3 amino acids: CASGPLPPTGELFF. CDR3 nucleotide sequence: TGTGCTAGTGGCCCTCTCCCCCCTACCGGGGAGCTGTTTTTT. Looking up the rest from reference TRBV12-5 and TRBJ2-2 gives the full variable domain: DARVTQTPRHKVTEMGQEVTMRCQPILGHNTVFWYRQTMMQGLELLAYFRNRAPLDDSGMPKDRFSAEMPDATLATLKIQPSEPRDSAVYFCASGPLPPTGELFFGEGSRLTVL.

The V gene is TRBV19, the J gene TRBJ2-2; TRBD2 matches at 11 bases. V dropped 5 bases and J dropped 5; count of bases not matched to a gene: 10. This CDR3 spans 17 amino acids. From germline, CDR1 is LNHDA and CDR2 SQIVND (reference sequence). The CDR3 DNA sequence: TGTGCCAGTAGTTTACTAGCGGGGGAGATAACTACCGGGGAGCTGTTTTTT. Amino acids: CASSLLAGEITTGELFF. The variable domain in full, with the rest retrieved from reference TRBV19 and TRBJ2-2, is DGGITQSPKYLFRKEGQNVTLSCEQNLNHDAMYWYRQDPGQGLRLIYYSQIVNDFQKGDIAEGYSVSREKKESFPLTVTSAQKNPTAFYLCASSLLAGEITTGELFFGEGSRLTVL.

The J gene is TRBJ1-1, the V gene TRBV4-1; possible D gene TRBD1, 5 bases. The CDR3 sequence is 20 residues long. Trimming stripped 0 bases from V and 1 base from J, with 24 bases between. Germline V CDR1 and CDR2: MGHRA, YSYEKL. CDR3 sequence reads: CASSQDRVGGPIKTNTEAFF. For the CDR3, the DNA is TGCGCCAGCAGCCAAGATAGGGTGGGGGGACCAATTAAAACGAACACTGAAGCTTTCTTT.

CDR3 nucleotide sequence: TGTGCCACCCGATCGGCGAAGACAGGGCAGCCCCAGCATTTT. It yields the protein CATRSAKTGQPQHF. The rearrangement links TRBV6-1 to TRBJ1-5; 7 positions match TRBD1. Per germline, CDR1 MNHNS and CDR2 SASEGT. The length of the CDR3 is 14 residues. J gave up 7 bases and V 10 bases, and 13 bases lay outside the gene matches.

The chain has TRBV19 and TRBJ2-3; 7 nucleotides match TRBD1. The CDR3 is made up of 22 amino acids. The germline V gene has CDR1 LNHDA and CDR2 SQIVND (reference sequence). Unmatched junction bases numbered 27, after V lost 5 bases and J lost 1 base. The CDR3 sequence: CASSESYHIHDRDRIGTDTQYF. The CDR3 nucleotides read TGTGCCAGTAGTGAATCTTACCATATCCACGACAGGGACCGCATAGGCACAGATACGCAGTATTTT.

The rearrangement uses TRBV12-5 and TRBJ1-1; the match to TRBD1 covers 10 bases. CDR3 length: 16 amino acids. Germline CDR1 is LGHNT and CDR2 is FRNRAP. Trimming removed 4 bases from V and 1 base from J; junction bases left unmatched: 6. The CDR3 coding sequence is TGTGCTAGTGGTTGGGGAGACAGGGGGCCGAACACTGAAGCTTTCTTT. It codes for CASGWGDRGPNTEAFF.

This clone showed up just a few times. This chain joins TRBV6-1 and TRBJ2-6; unclear D gene. This CDR3 contains 16 residues. Trimming removed 1 base from V and 6 bases from J, with 13 bases in between. The germline gives CDR1 MNHNS, CDR2 SASEGT. DNA for the CDR3: TGTGCCAGCAGTGAAGGAAGAGCTCAAAAGGCCAACGTCCTGACTTTC. It is translated as CASSEGRAQKANVLTF.

V and J are TRBV6-6 and TRBJ1-4; TRBD1 is a possible D gene (5 bases). CDR3 length equals 14 residues. The V gene lost 9 bases and the J gene lost 0 bases, with 11 bases spanning the gap. CDR1 is MNHNY, CDR2 SVGAGI, per germline (reference sequence). CDR3 sequence reads: CASAGRTTNEKLFF. CDR3 in DNA: TGTGCCAGTGCGGGACGGACAACTAATGAAAAACTGTTTTTT.

The genes are TRBV5-6 and TRBJ2-7; 7 bases line up with TRBD1. Germline CDR1 SGHDT, CDR2 YYEEEE. The CDR3 has 17 residues. The V and J ends lost 2 bases and 3 bases, in that order; junction bases with no gene match: 14. CDR3 region: CASSLSLGQGVIYEQYF. The CDR3 DNA sequence: TGTGCCAGCAGCTTAAGCCTAGGGCAGGGGGTCATCTACGAGCAGTACTTC. Drawing the rest from reference TRBV5-6 and TRBJ2-7, the complete variable domain is DAGVTQSPTHLIKTRGQQVTLRCSPKSGHDTVSWYQQALGQGPQFIFQYYEEEERQRGNFPDRFSGHQFPNYSSELNVNALLLGDSALYLCASSLSLGQGVIYEQYFGPGTRLTVT.

The rearrangement uses TRBV4-2 and TRBJ2-1; 7 bases are a match to TRBD1. This CDR3 spans 15 amino acids. Germline-derived CDR1 and CDR2 are LGHNA and YNFKEQ. Trimming at V came to 4 bases and at J to 2 bases, leaving 5 bases not matched to a gene. CDR3 residues: CASSLRTGTYNEQFF. CDR3 nucleotide sequence: TGTGCCAGCAGCCTGCGGACAGGAACCTACAATGAGCAGTTCTTC.

The CDR3 here is CASSSGQGVQKLFF. The CDR3 DNA reads as TGTGCCAGCAGCTCGGGACAAGGGGTGCAAAAACTGTTTTTT. This chain joins TRBV5-8 and TRBJ1-4; maybe TRBD1 (6 bases). Trimming cost V 3 bases and J 9 bases, with 15 bases left between them. This CDR3 contains 14 residues. Germline values: CDR1 SGHTS, CDR2 YDEGEE.

The genes are TRBV30 and TRBJ2-2, with 9 bases matching TRBD1. The germline CDR1 and CDR2 sequences are GTSNPN and SVGIG (reference sequence). V lost 2 bases to trimming and J lost 2 bases; unmatched junction nucleotides: 6. This CDR3 spans 16 amino acids. The CDR3 sequence: CAWSPGDRDNTGELFF. In nucleotides, the CDR3 is TGTGCCTGGAGTCCCGGGGACAGGGATAACACCGGGGAGCTGTTTTTT.

The rearrangement joins TRBV14 to TRBJ2-4; TRBD1 matches at 8 bases. V lost 3 bases and J lost 3; bases outside the gene matches: 10. The germline gives CDR1 SGHDN, CDR2 FVKESK. This CDR3 has 17 amino acids. The CDR3 spells CASSQDRKTGVKNIQYF. CDR3 DNA: TGTGCCAGCAGCCAGGATCGTAAGACAGGGGTCAAAAACATTCAGTACTTC.